This T cell receptor (beta chain) is drawn from a study of T cell repertoires in cytomegalovirus infection. V shed 6 bases and J shed 9 bases, with 24 bases lying between them. In germline, CDR1 is MNHEY, CDR2 SVGEGT. CDR3 length: 16 residues. One entry per CDR3 protein, called by TCRdb with MiXCR from the reads. The sample lists 400,000 to 600,000 distinct CDR3 sequences, under 45% occurring once. This clonotype was counted only a few times. What it binds is unknown. The gene calls are TRBV6-2 or TRBV6-3 and TRBJ2-1; D tentatively reads TRBD1 or TRBD2 (6 bases each). The sample in question was cultured PBMCs, obtained from culture after CMV antigen stimulation. The clonotype originates from a human donor in good health (CMV status not recorded). Some clones in this sample may be carry-over from other donors' samples. CDR3 nucleotide sequence: TGTGCCAGCAGCTTAACTTGGGGGGACATTATCGGTGAGCAGTTCTTC. Protein: CASSLTWGDIIGEQFF.